One sample yielded the 19 T cell receptor beta chains listed below, sequenced in a study of CD8+ T cells in alopecia areata. Extraction of RNA preceded its reverse transcription into cDNA, which served as the sequencing template. The table came from immunoSEQ multiplex PCR; TCRdb's copy has only in-frame clones and leaves some out. The table shows a few hundred thousand clones, with 66% occurring only once. As for treatment: oral pan-JAK inhibitor, 5-10 mg twice daily. This material consisted of CD4+ T cells sorted from blood, taken at week 44, from a patient treated with tofacitinib. These receptors were obtained from a human donor with alopecia areata.

The chain employs TRBV29-1 and TRBJ1-2, with D unclear. Trimming cost V 2 bases and J 8 bases, with 9 bases left between them. CDR3 length: 11 residues. CDR1 is SQVTM, CDR2 ANQGSEA, per germline. The CDR3 DNA follows: TGCAGCGTTGAAAATAGTCACGGCTACACCTTC. It yields the protein CSVENSHGYTF.

J is TRBJ1-2 and V is TRBV30; TRBD1 matches 10 bases. Germline V lookup: CDR1 GTSNPN, CDR2 SVGIG (reference sequence). Trimming removed 2 bases from V and 5 bases from J; junction bases left unmatched: 11. The CDR3 runs to 16 residues. The CDR3 DNA reads TGTGCCTGGAGTCCCGGGACAGGGGAAGGAATGTATGGCTACACCTTC. It yields the protein CAWSPGTGEGMYGYTF.

This clone was picked up a small number of times. This chain joins TRBV7-8 and TRBJ2-7; D remains ambiguous. Trimming shortened V by 2 bases and J by 5 bases, and 16 bases separated the two germline ends. CDR1 SGHVS and CDR2 FQNEAQ come from the germline V gene. The CDR3 has 15 amino acids. This CDR3 reads CASSLLAPTPNEQYF. In DNA form, the CDR3 reads TGTGCCAGCAGCTTACTGGCACCTACGCCGAACGAGCAGTACTTC.

The chain carries TRBV30 and TRBJ1-1; no reliable D call. The CDR3 extends over 11 amino acids. Trimming left V 4 bases short and J 1 base short, with 4 bases between. CDR1 and CDR2 from the germline V gene are GTSNPN and SVGIG (reference sequence). The CDR3, as DNA: TGTGCCTGGACTAGGAACACTGAAGCTTTCTTT. It encodes CAWTRNTEAFF.

The chain combines TRBV6-1 with TRBJ1-4; D not resolved. CDR3 length: 15 amino acids. Germline-derived CDR1 and CDR2 are MNHNS and SASEGT. V was shortened by 2 bases and J by 0 bases, with 7 bases between the two germline ends. The CDR3 DNA reads as TGTGCCAGCAGTGAACGGCCAGCAACTAATGAAAAACTGTTTTTT. This translates into CASSERPATNEKLFF.

This sequence joins TRBV5-1 and TRBJ1-2; D gene ambiguous. Trimming stripped 2 bases from V and 7 bases from J, with 15 bases between. Germline V gene sequence: CDR1 SGHRS, CDR2 YFSETQ. The CDR3 is 14 residues long. CDR3 coding DNA: TGCGCCAGCAGCTTCCGAGACAATACCGGTGGCTACACCTTC. Amino acid sequence: CASSFRDNTGGYTF.

V usage is TRBV30 and J usage is TRBJ2-7, with D hard to call. The germline V gene has CDR1 GTSNPN and CDR2 SVGIG (reference sequence). The length of the CDR3 is 12 residues. Trimming shortened V by 2 bases and J by 4 bases, and 9 bases separated the two germline ends. For the CDR3, the DNA is TGTGCCTGGAGTAGCAGAAGTTACGAGCAGTACTTC. Its protein is CAWSSRSYEQYF.

This clone was detected only a few times. The chain has TRBV29-1 and TRBJ2-2; possibly TRBD1 for D (5 bases). The CDR3 runs to 14 residues. CDR1 is SQVTM, CDR2 ANQGSEA, per germline. Trimming pared 4 bases from V and 1 base from J, leaving 10 bases between. The CDR3 sequence: CSVVPGRNTGELFF. The CDR3 coding sequence is TGCAGCGTTGTCCCAGGGCGGAACACCGGGGAGCTGTTTTTT.

In this sample, this clone turned up a few times. This rearrangement joins TRBV2 to TRBJ2-3; D uncertain. The germline V and J ends were trimmed by 4 bases and 0 bases, with 8 bases remaining between them. This CDR3 has 14 residues. CDR1 is SNHLY, CDR2 FYNNEI, per germline. The CDR3, as DNA: TGTGCCAGCAGTGGGGGAATTAGCACAGATACGCAGTATTTT. This encodes CASSGGISTDTQYF.

At least ten counts were recorded for this clone. The chain links TRBV5-1 to TRBJ2-1; 10 nucleotides agree with TRBD2. Germline V gene data show CDR1 as SGHRS and CDR2 as YFSETQ. The V and J ends lost 5 bases and 1 base, in that order; junction bases with no gene match: 3. The CDR3 consists of 15 residues. The CDR3: CASRPTSGSYNEQFF. CDR3 nucleotides: TGCGCCAGCAGGCCGACTAGCGGGTCCTACAATGAGCAGTTCTTC.

Comments on this clone: This sample also contains other DNA sequences that code for the same CDR3. The chain links TRBV10-3 to TRBJ1-1, with D unclear. Germline V gene data show CDR1 as ENHRY and CDR2 as SYGVKD. The ends were cut back, 3 bases at V and 3 bases at J, with 5 bases in the middle. CDR3 size: 12 residues. Here the CDR3 DNA reads TGTGCCATCAGTGAAAGGGACACTGAAGCTTTCTTT. The encoded protein is CAISERDTEAFF.

The chain has TRBV15 and TRBJ1-5; 8 nucleotides agree with TRBD1. Trimming at V came to 11 bases and at J to 2 bases, leaving 8 bases not matched to a gene. Germline V CDR1 and CDR2: LNHNV, YYDKDF (reference sequence). This CDR3 comprises 14 residues. CDR3 sequence reads: CAAGPGQGNQPQHF. Written as DNA, the CDR3 is TGTGCCGCTGGACCGGGACAGGGCAATCAGCCCCAGCATTTT.

This chain connects TRBV14 to TRBJ2-3; D tentatively fits TRBD1 or TRBD2 (6 bases each). This CDR3 has 13 amino acids. Trimming cost V 1 base and J 11 bases, with 13 bases left between them. In germline, CDR1 is SGHDN, CDR2 FVKESK. In nucleotides, the CDR3 is TGTGCCAGCAGCCAAGGGGGGGCGAGTTTGCAGTATTTT. Protein sequence: CASSQGGASLQYF. Supplemented by reference TRBV14 and TRBJ2-3, the full variable domain reads EAGVTQFPSHSVIEKGQTVTLRCDPISGHDNLYWYRRVMGKEIKFLLHFVKESKQDESGMPNNRFLAERTGGTYSTLKVQPAELEDSGVYFCASSQGGASLQYFGPGTRLTVL.

The chain is built from TRBV18 and TRBJ1-5; no definite D call. V lost 2 bases, J lost 3 bases, and 8 bases lay in between. From germline, CDR1 is KGHSH and CDR2 LQKENI. CDR3 length: 14 residues. The CDR3 protein is CASSPSDLNQPQHF. The DNA of the CDR3 is TGTGCCAGCTCACCAAGCGATCTCAATCAGCCCCAGCATTTT.

The chain carries TRBV4-3 and TRBJ2-3, with 9 nucleotides matching TRBD2. Germline V gene sequence: CDR1 LGHNA, CDR2 YSLEER. The CDR3 contains 17 residues. The trim removed 0 bases at V and 6 bases at J, leaving 10 bases unmatched. The CDR3 sequence is CASSQDGAAGGPDTQYF. In DNA, the CDR3 is TGCGCCAGCAGCCAAGATGGGGCAGCGGGGGGCCCGGATACGCAGTATTTT.

The rearrangement uses TRBV6-1 and TRBJ2-7, with 12 bases aligning to TRBD1. After removal of 7 bases from V and 12 bases from J, the junction contained 10 bases not matched to a gene. The germline V gene has CDR1 MNHNS and CDR2 SASEGT. This CDR3 contains 13 residues. DNA of the CDR3: TGTGCCAGCACCCTAGGGGGACAGGGGGCTTTGTACTTC. Protein: CASTLGGQGALYF.

The chain employs TRBV4-3 and TRBJ1-2; 8 nucleotides align to TRBD1. Germline CDR1 LGHNA, CDR2 YSLEER. J lost 5 bases, V lost 0 bases, and 14 bases had no gene match. There are 18 residues in the CDR3. The DNA for the CDR3 is TGCGCCAGCAGCCAAGACCGCCGGGACAGGATTCCAACATATGGCTACACCTTC. Protein sequence: CASSQDRRDRIPTYGYTF.

As regards this clone: The same CDR3 can be traced to other DNA sequences in this sample. The J gene is TRBJ2-3, the V gene TRBV7-2; no clear D. In germline, CDR1 is SGHTA, CDR2 FQGNSA. Trimming cost V 5 bases and J 2 bases, with 5 bases left between them. This CDR3 spans 12 amino acids. The CDR3 nucleotides are TGTGCCAGCAGCCGGTACACAGATACGCAGTATTTT. It is translated as CASSRYTDTQYF.

V usage is TRBV30 and J usage is TRBJ1-5; D is ambiguous. CDR1 and CDR2 (germline): GTSNPN, SVGIG (reference sequence). This CDR3 has 13 amino acids. The V end lost 2 bases, the J end lost 6 bases, and 11 bases lay between the germline ends. CDR3 sequence: CAWSKGGGQPQHF. In nucleotides, the CDR3 is TGTGCCTGGAGTAAAGGCGGCGGTCAGCCCCAGCATTTT.